Shown below are 18 T cell receptor beta chains from a single sample sequenced in a study of blood T cell repertoires in COVID-19. Assay used: immunoSEQ multiplex PCR; TCRdb lists only in-frame clones, some missing. Among around 250,000 clones listed, more than 85% were seen once. Sequencing input: peripheral blood. Source of these receptors: a woman in her 70s with active or convalescent COVID-19.

This clone was observed once. This rearrangement joins TRBV6-5 to TRBJ2-3; 11 bases align to TRBD1. The CDR3 is 15 amino acids. V shed 6 bases and J 6 bases; nucleotides not matched to a gene: 8. CDR1 is MNHEY, CDR2 SVGAGI, per germline. CDR3 sequence: CASSRRDRGMDTQYF. Here the CDR3 DNA reads TGTGCCAGCAGCCGCCGGGACAGGGGGATGGATACGCAGTATTTT.

The chain couples TRBV5-1 to TRBJ2-7; no firm D call. V lost 2 bases and J 4 bases, leaving 10 bases between the germline ends. The CDR3 sequence is 13 residues long. CDR1 is SGHRS, CDR2 YFSETQ, per germline. CDR3 nucleotide sequence: TGCGCCAGCAGCTTCACTTCGGGTTACGAGCAGTACTTC. It codes for CASSFTSGYEQYF.

V is TRBV21-1 and J is TRBJ1-1. TRBV21-1 is reported as a pseudogene. The CDR3 spans 15 residues. The CDR3 DNA reads TGTGCCAGCCTCCCCGGGGGAGGGATGAACACTGAAGCTTTCTTT. Protein sequence: CASLPGGGMNTEAFF.

The J gene is TRBJ2-1, the V gene TRBV7-9; D perhaps matches TRBD2 (6 bases). The V gene lost 7 bases and the J gene lost 0 bases, with 19 bases spanning the gap. CDR3 size: 17 residues. Germline V gives CDR1 SEHNR, CDR2 FQNEAQ (reference sequence). The CDR3 reads CASTSTREPRSYNEQFF. CDR3 in DNA: TGTGCCAGCACCTCTACCCGGGAGCCCCGCTCCTACAATGAGCAGTTCTTC.

This clone appeared a few times. The CDR3 nucleotides read TGCGCCAGCAGCTGGGGACAGCGCACAGATACGCAGTATTTT. Encoded protein: CASSWGQRTDTQYF. The chain is built from TRBV5-1 and TRBJ2-3; 7 nucleotides line up with TRBD1. The CDR3 is 14 residues long. CDR1 is SGHRS, CDR2 YFSETQ, per germline. The trim removed 3 bases at V and 1 base at J, leaving 2 bases unmatched.

The V and J genes are TRBV6-2 or TRBV6-3 and TRBJ1-6; 7 bases fit TRBD1. Trimming at V came to 4 bases and at J to 8 bases, leaving 8 bases not matched to a gene. This CDR3 has 15 amino acids. The germline V gene has CDR1 MNHEY and CDR2 SVGEGT. DNA of the CDR3: TGTGCCAGCAGTTCTTACAGGGGTACTGATTCACCCCTCCACTTT. Its protein product is CASSSYRGTDSPLHF.

This clone appeared once. The V gene is TRBV25-1, the J gene TRBJ1-2; no clear D gene. V was cut by 4 bases and J by 2 bases, with 8 bases left in between. The germline gives CDR1 MGHDK, CDR2 SYGVNS. The CDR3 contains 13 residues. The CDR3 region has the DNA TGTGCCAGCAGTGCTCTGACAAACTATGGCTACACCTTC. This gives the protein CASSALTNYGYTF.

The chain is built from TRBV7-6 and TRBJ2-7; D is perhaps TRBD1 (6 bases). V lost 1 base to trimming and J lost 2 bases, with 12 bases between them. Germline loops: CDR1 SGHVS, CDR2 FNYEAQ. There are 15 residues in the CDR3. The CDR3 DNA reads as TGTGCCAGCAGCTTAGAGGGGACATTGACCTACGAGCAGTACTTC. This sequence encodes CASSLEGTLTYEQYF.

This rearrangement joins TRBV19 to TRBJ1-3; maybe TRBD1 (5 bases). Germline V gene data show CDR1 as LNHDA and CDR2 as SQIVND (reference sequence). CDR3 size: 12 residues. V lost 6 bases to trimming and J lost 3 bases, with 6 bases between them. The CDR3 protein is CASRDNGNTIYF. The CDR3 DNA is TGTGCCAGTAGGGACAATGGAAACACCATATATTTT.

V usage is TRBV29-1 and J usage is TRBJ1-5; a weak D match, TRBD1 (5 bases). The CDR3 length is 15 residues. V dropped 4 bases and J dropped 6 bases, with 19 bases sitting between them. The germline gives CDR1 SQVTM, CDR2 ANQGSEA. CDR3 DNA: TGCAGCGTTGTAATAGACGGTAGGGGTGGTCAGCCCCAGCATTTT. It encodes CSVVIDGRGGQPQHF.

This clone has more than one count but fewer than ten. The rearrangement joins TRBV19 to TRBJ1-2, with D maybe TRBD1 (6 bases). V was trimmed by 3 bases and J by 4 bases, leaving 18 bases between them. Germline assignment: CDR1 LNHDA and CDR2 SQIVND (reference sequence). CDR3 length: 16 amino acids. CDR3 loop: CASSMRAGQRSYGYTF. CDR3 nucleotide sequence: TGTGCCAGTAGTATGAGGGCTGGACAGCGCTCCTATGGCTACACCTTC.

The J gene is TRBJ1-2, the V gene TRBV6-5, with 7 positions matching TRBD1. Looked up from germline, CDR1 is MNHEY and CDR2 is SVGAGI. CDR3 length: 13 amino acids. The trim removed 7 bases at V and 11 bases at J, leaving 13 bases unmatched. The CDR3 nucleotides read TGTGCCAGCAACCCACCCGGGCAGGGGGGATACACCTTC. Encoded protein: CASNPPGQGGYTF.

The chain couples TRBV24-1 to TRBJ1-2, with 10 bases fitting TRBD1. Germline V gene lookup returns CDR1 KGHDR and CDR2 SFDVKD. CDR3 length: 15 residues. V was pared by 4 bases and J by 4 bases, with 5 bases of the junction left unmatched. CDR3 sequence reads: CATSDGTGVFYGYTF. The CDR3 coding sequence is TGTGCCACCAGTGACGGGACAGGGGTCTTCTATGGCTACACCTTC.

The chain has TRBV5-1 and TRBJ2-2; 7 positions match TRBD1. The CDR3 is 15 residues long. Germline V lookup: CDR1 SGHRS, CDR2 YFSETQ. V lost 3 bases and J lost 1; bases outside the gene matches: 3. The CDR3: CASSSRTGNTGELFF. The CDR3 coding sequence is TGCGCCAGCAGCTCAAGGACAGGGAACACCGGGGAGCTGTTTTTT.

The chain employs TRBV5-1 and TRBJ2-1, with D possibly TRBD1 on 5 matching bases. In germline, CDR1 is SGHRS, CDR2 YFSETQ. The germline V and J ends were trimmed by 1 base and 10 bases, with 12 bases remaining between them. This CDR3 region has 13 residues. CDR3: CASSLSWQGEQFF. The CDR3 DNA reads as TGCGCCAGCAGCTTGAGTTGGCAGGGAGAGCAGTTCTTC.

The V and J genes are TRBV19 and TRBJ1-5, with 8 nucleotides matching TRBD1. Germline V gene sequence: CDR1 LNHDA, CDR2 SQIVND (reference sequence). The ends lost 6 bases at V and 3 bases at J; junction bases unmatched: 7. This CDR3 has 15 residues. The DNA for the CDR3 is TGTGCCAGTAGAAAGGACAGGGTGGACAATCAGCCCCAGCATTTT. Its protein product is CASRKDRVDNQPQHF.

The chain has TRBV11-3 and TRBJ2-5; the D gene is possibly TRBD1 (6 bases). Trimming stripped 5 bases from V and 5 bases from J, with 12 bases between. The CDR3 covers 13 residues. CDR1 SGHNT and CDR2 YENEEA come from the germline V gene. The CDR3 bases are TGTGCCAGCAGCGTACAGGGTGGGGAGACCCAGTACTTC. Translating gives CASSVQGGETQYF.

This sequence joins TRBV15 and TRBJ1-1; no definite D call. This CDR3 is built from 13 residues. The V gene's germline CDR1 is LNHNV and CDR2 YYDKDF (reference sequence). V was clipped by 6 bases and J by 0 bases, with 8 bases between them. The CDR3, as DNA: TGTGCCACCAGTTTCCCCATGAACACTGAAGCTTTCTTT. Protein sequence: CATSFPMNTEAFF.